The 6 T cell receptor beta chains listed next were all sequenced from one sample in a study of blood T cell repertoires in COVID-19. The repertoire was sequenced with immunoSEQ multiplex PCR; TCRdb's copy has only in-frame clones and lacks some. The table has 90,000 to 100,000 clones, 90% seen once. The sample was peripheral blood. The origin of the receptors is a man aged 45-60 years with acute or convalescent COVID-19.

This chain joins TRBV6-2 or TRBV6-3 and TRBJ1-4; 8 bases match TRBD1. The J segment lost 8 bases and the V segment lost 4 bases, leaving 9 bases of the junction unmatched. This CDR3 is 15 amino acids long. Looked up from germline, CDR1 is MNHEY and CDR2 is SVGEGT. The CDR3 DNA follows: TGTGCCAGCAGTTCTCTGGGGACAGGATCCGAAAAACTGTTTTTT. Translation gives CASSSLGTGSEKLFF.

With respect to this clone: The germline gene is not matched at one end of the junction; a read error may be the cause. The chain has TRBV6-5 and TRBJ1-1, with TRBD1 identical over 7 bases. The CDR3 sequence is 14 residues long. The germline gives CDR1 MNHEY, CDR2 SVGAGI. CDR3 coding DNA: TGTGCCAGCAGCCCACGACAGGGAGGCACTGAAGCCTTCTTT. As protein: CASSPRQGGTEAFF.

CDR3 amino acids: CASSQDPTGQGDYGYTF. CDR3 nucleotide sequence: TGCGCCAGCAGCCAAGATCCCACGGGACAGGGGGACTATGGCTACACCTTC. J is TRBJ1-2 and V is TRBV4-3; 11 bases match TRBD1. The CDR3 loop spans 17 amino acids. CDR1 is LGHNA, CDR2 YSLEER, per germline. The junction had 6 bases not matched to a gene; V was cut back by 0 bases and J by 3 bases.

The rearrangement links TRBV9 to TRBJ2-1; 10 nucleotides align to TRBD2. Germline CDR1 reads SGDLS; CDR2 reads YYNGEE. Trimming removed 0 bases from V and 8 bases from J; junction bases left unmatched: 5. This CDR3 has 15 amino acids. CDR3 loop: CASSVESGRADEQFF. The CDR3 DNA reads as TGTGCCAGCAGCGTAGAGAGCGGGAGGGCCGATGAGCAGTTCTTC.

This rearrangement joins TRBV28 to TRBJ1-2; the D gene is possibly TRBD1 (5 bases). The CDR3 spans 13 residues. Germline V gene data show CDR1 as MDHEN and CDR2 as SYDVKM. Trimming removed 3 bases from V and 4 bases from J, with 9 bases in between. In DNA form, the CDR3 reads TGTGCCAGCAGTTTGGGGGGTTTCTATGGCTACACCTTC. Protein sequence: CASSLGGFYGYTF.

This rearrangement joins TRBV11-2 to TRBJ2-1, with TRBD2 as a possible D gene (6 bases). V dropped 5 bases and J dropped 4 bases, with 15 bases sitting between them. The germline V gene encodes CDR1 SGHAT and CDR2 FQNNGV. The CDR3 contains 15 residues. The CDR3 DNA sequence: TGTGCCAGCAGCAGGGCGGGACGGATATACAATGAGCAGTTCTTC. Residues: CASSRAGRIYNEQFF.